The 28 T cell receptor beta chains in this list originate from one sample, sequenced in a study of control samples from healthy donors and cancer patients. TCRdb's copy holds only in-frame clones and misses some; the assay was immunoSEQ multiplex PCR. Of 50,000 or so clones in the sample, over 85% were seen once. Sequencing was done on a sample of PBMCs. The receptors originated from a woman aged 50 to 60 with head and neck cancer.

The rearrangement joins TRBV5-6 to TRBJ2-7, with TRBD2 identical over 11 bases. Germline-derived CDR1 and CDR2 are SGHDT and YYEEEE. This CDR3 comprises 14 residues. V trimming: 2 bases; J trimming: 3 bases; junction bases outside the gene matches: 1. The CDR3 loop reads CASSFTSGSYEQYF. For the CDR3, the DNA is TGTGCCAGCAGCTTCACTAGCGGGAGCTACGAGCAGTACTTC.

The chain links TRBV5-1 to TRBJ2-6; the D call may be TRBD1 or TRBD2 (5 bases each). V lost 4 bases to trimming and J lost 4 bases, with 15 bases between them. The V gene's germline CDR1 is SGHRS and CDR2 YFSETQ. The CDR3 spans 16 residues. The CDR3 here is CASSGGALLGANVLTF. Here the CDR3 DNA reads TGCGCCAGCAGCGGGGGAGCCCTACTCGGGGCCAACGTCCTGACTTTC.

This chain links TRBV3-1 (or the pseudogene TRBV3-2) with TRBJ1-1; D is perhaps TRBD1 (5 bases). Trimming cost V 2 bases and J 3 bases, with 10 bases left between them. There are 14 residues in the CDR3. CDR1 LGHDT and CDR2 YNNKEL come from the germline V gene (reference sequence). The CDR3 here is CASSQQGGDTEAFF. The CDR3 DNA reads as TGTGCCAGCAGCCAACAGGGCGGGGACACTGAAGCTTTCTTT.

The CDR3 spells CASSERGGTEAFF. CDR3 nucleotides: TGTGCCAGCAGTGAAAGGGGGGGCACTGAAGCTTTCTTT. The V gene is TRBV2, the J gene TRBJ1-1, with D tentatively TRBD1 (6 bases). CDR3 length: 13 residues. Trimming cost V 2 bases and J 4 bases, with 8 bases left between them. Germline V gene sequence: CDR1 SNHLY, CDR2 FYNNEI.

This chain uses TRBV7-9 with TRBJ2-3; 10 nucleotides align to TRBD2. V was clipped by 1 base and J by 1 base; unmatched bases: 5. The CDR3 is 17 residues long. Germline V CDR1 and CDR2: SEHNR, FQNEAQ (reference sequence). The CDR3 region has the DNA TGTGCCAGCAGCTTAGGACATGGACTAGCGGGCACAGATACGCAGTATTTT. As protein: CASSLGHGLAGTDTQYF.

The chain's CDR3 is CASSYIQGALGDTQYF. In DNA form, the CDR3 reads TGTGCCAGCAGTTACATACAGGGGGCTTTGGGCGATACGCAGTATTTT. V is TRBV27 and J is TRBJ2-3; 9 positions match TRBD1. Germline loops: CDR1 MNHEY, CDR2 SMNVEV (reference sequence). Unmatched junction bases numbered 11, after V lost 4 bases and J lost 6 bases. CDR3 size: 16 residues.

V usage is TRBV6-2 or TRBV6-3 and J usage is TRBJ1-2; D may be TRBD1 (5 bases). The CDR3 runs 14 residues. Germline V CDR1 and CDR2: MNHEY, SVGEGT. The V gene lost 5 bases and the J gene lost 5 bases, with 15 bases spanning the gap. CDR3 sequence (DNA): TGTGCCAGCAGTGCGGCCAGGACAAGTTATGGCTACACCTTC. Protein sequence: CASSAARTSYGYTF.

The chain couples TRBV4-1 to TRBJ2-7; D is unclear. This CDR3 has 16 amino acids. Trimming took 4 bases from V and 2 from J, leaving 18 bases between them. The V gene's germline CDR1 is MGHRA and CDR2 YSYEKL. The CDR3 region has the DNA TGCGCCAGCAGCCTAAACCCGGCAGGCAACACCTACGAGCAGTACTTC. Translating gives CASSLNPAGNTYEQYF.

The genes are TRBV4-3 and TRBJ2-1; 8 positions match TRBD2. The CDR3 loop spans 16 amino acids. Per germline, CDR1 LGHNA and CDR2 YSLEER. J was trimmed by 4 bases and V by 1 base; bases with no gene match: 6. The CDR3 loop reads CASSQGLAPRYNEQFF. As DNA, the CDR3 is TGCGCCAGCAGCCAAGGACTAGCGCCACGTTACAATGAGCAGTTCTTC.

The count of this clone is one. The chain carries TRBV19 and TRBJ2-1; TRBD1 agrees at 7 bases. V trimming: 1 base; J trimming: 0 bases; junction bases outside the gene matches: 6. CDR3 length: 17 residues. CDR1 LNHDA and CDR2 SQIVND come from the germline V gene (reference sequence). CDR3 DNA sequence: TGTGCCAGTAGTATAGGGTGGGGACAGAGCTCCTACAATGAGCAGTTCTTC. Translated: CASSIGWGQSSYNEQFF.

The V call is TRBV24-1, the J call TRBJ2-2; 7 bases agree with TRBD1. The ends lost 9 bases at V and 3 bases at J; junction bases unmatched: 6. CDR1 KGHDR and CDR2 SFDVKD come from the germline V gene. The CDR3 spans 14 residues. The CDR3 DNA sequence: TGTGCCACCGGCAGACAGGGCGACACCGGGGAGCTGTTTTTT. Translating it yields CATGRQGDTGELFF.

V and J are TRBV11-2 and TRBJ1-2; D not certain. The CDR3 totals 15 residues. V was pared by 7 bases and J by 0 bases, with 15 bases between. The germline gives CDR1 SGHAT, CDR2 FQNNGV. The CDR3 DNA reads TGTGCCAGCACTCAAACGGAACGGGCTAACTATGGCTACACCTTC. Translation: CASTQTERANYGYTF.

This chain joins TRBV2 and TRBJ1-1; D is unclear. Trimming took off 7 bases at V and 2 bases at J, with 14 bases between the two ends. CDR3 length: 14 amino acids. CDR1 is SNHLY and CDR2 is FYNNEI in the germline V gene. The CDR3 spells CASMVGRQNTEAFF. CDR3 sequence (DNA): TGTGCCAGCATGGTAGGAAGACAAAACACTGAAGCTTTCTTT.

CDR3 sequence: CASSLLAEYEQYF. The CDR3 DNA follows: TGTGCCAGCAGCTTATTAGCCGAATACGAGCAGTACTTC. The chain combines TRBV7-2 with TRBJ2-7; no clear D. Trimming removed 2 bases from V and 4 bases from J, with 9 bases in between. The V gene's germline CDR1 is SGHTA and CDR2 FQGNSA. This CDR3 is 13 amino acids long. Full variable domain (remainder filled in from reference TRBV7-2 and TRBJ2-7): GAGVSQSPSNKVTEKGKDVELRCDPISGHTALYWYRQSLGQGLEFLIYFQGNSAPDKSGLPSDRFSAERTGGSVSTLTIQRTQQEDSAVYLCASSLLAEYEQYFGPGTRLTVT.

The chain joins TRBV6-5 to TRBJ2-1, with D possibly being TRBD1 or TRBD2 (5 bases each). Germline V lookup: CDR1 MNHEY, CDR2 SVGAGI. V shed 10 bases and J shed 0 bases, with 16 bases lying between them. The CDR3 consists of 15 residues. The CDR3, as DNA: TGTGCCACCAAAAGGGACCCGAGCTCCTACAATGAGCAGTTCTTC. It encodes CATKRDPSSYNEQFF.

The chain combines TRBV19 with TRBJ2-3; TRBD2 aligns across 16 bases. V dropped 0 bases and J dropped 2; count of bases not matched to a gene: 2. In germline, CDR1 is LNHDA, CDR2 SQIVND (reference sequence). The CDR3 extends over 18 amino acids. Here the CDR3 DNA reads TGTGCCAGTAGTATAGAGGGACTAGCGGGGGGGTCCACAGATACGCAGTATTTT. Its protein product is CASSIEGLAGGSTDTQYF.

In this sample, this clone turned up once. This chain connects TRBV24-1 to TRBJ1-2; D is ambiguous. The germline V gene encodes CDR1 KGHDR and CDR2 SFDVKD. Trimming removed 4 bases at V and 4 bases at J, with 9 bases between. The CDR3 has 13 amino acids. This CDR3 reads CATSDYSSYGYTF. The CDR3 DNA is TGTGCCACCAGTGACTACAGTTCCTATGGCTACACCTTC.

V is TRBV30 and J is TRBJ1-5; possibly TRBD1 for D (6 bases). V was trimmed by 8 bases and J by 1 base, leaving 12 bases between them. The CDR3 runs 13 residues. The germline CDR1 and CDR2 sequences are GTSNPN and SVGIG (reference sequence). The CDR3 region has the DNA TGTGCCGCCGGGGGGGCAAGCAATCAGCCCCAGCATTTT. Translating gives CAAGGASNQPQHF.

The chain couples TRBV28 to TRBJ1-6, with TRBD1 identical over 8 bases. The CDR3 totals 14 residues. The V gene's germline CDR1 is MDHEN and CDR2 SYDVKM. Trimming cost V 6 bases and J 6 bases; bases outside gene matches: 4. The CDR3 DNA is TGTGCCAGCAGCTCGGGACAGGCTAATTCACCCCTCCACTTT. It specifies CASSSGQANSPLHF.

With regard to this clone: The junction departs from germline at one end; a sequencing error may be responsible. This chain joins TRBV7-9 and TRBJ1-6, with a tentative D call TRBD1 (5 bases). This CDR3 contains 15 residues. The germline gives CDR1 SEHNR, CDR2 FQNEAQ (reference sequence). The CDR3 DNA reads as TGTACCAGCAGCCCCCAGTTTACGGGGACCTCACCCCTCCACTTT. It yields the protein CTSSPQFTGTSPLHF.

The chain carries TRBV7-2 and TRBJ2-1; 7 bases are a match to TRBD1. The CDR3 has 14 residues. V shed 5 bases, J shed 7 bases, and the junction held 8 bases outside the gene matches. Germline values: CDR1 SGHTA, CDR2 FQGNSA. Here the CDR3 DNA reads TGTGCCAGCAGCCCACGGGGACAGAATAATGAGCAGTTCTTC. This codes for CASSPRGQNNEQFF.

This chain links TRBV29-1 with TRBJ1-2, with a weak D call TRBD1 (5 bases). This CDR3 is 14 amino acids long. V lost 6 bases to trimming and J lost 1 base, with 15 bases between them. Germline lookup yields CDR1 SQVTM and CDR2 ANQGSEA. CDR3 nucleotides: TGCAGCGTCTCCGGGACCGGAGGTAACTATGGCTACACCTTC. Translating gives CSVSGTGGNYGYTF.

V gene TRBV21-1 combines with J gene TRBJ2-7; TRBD1 reflects the table's D call only, with no check against the DNA. TRBV21-1 is deemed a pseudogene. The CDR3 has 14 amino acids. The CDR3 DNA follows: TGTGCCAGCAGCAAAGACGACAGTCACTACGAGCAGTACTTC. It yields the protein CASSKDDSHYEQYF.

J is TRBJ2-3 and V is TRBV30; no definite D call. The CDR3 has 12 residues. Looked up from germline, CDR1 is GTSNPN and CDR2 is SVGIG (reference sequence). The V gene lost 7 bases and the J gene lost 2 bases, with 10 bases spanning the gap. CDR3 DNA sequence: TGTGCCTCCTACCTCGTCACAGATACGCAGTATTTT. Its protein is CASYLVTDTQYF.

V gene TRBV3-1 (or the pseudogene TRBV3-2) combines with J gene TRBJ1-1, with D tentatively TRBD1 (6 bases). In germline, CDR1 is LGHDT, CDR2 YNNKEL (reference sequence). The CDR3 runs 13 residues. Trimming took 4 bases from V and 3 from J, leaving 9 bases between them. In nucleotides, the CDR3 is TGTGCCAGCAGCCCGTCAGGGGACACTGAAGCTTTCTTT. It yields the protein CASSPSGDTEAFF.

The chain carries TRBV3-1 (or the pseudogene TRBV3-2) and TRBJ2-1; 7 nucleotides align to TRBD2. With V trimmed by 4 bases and J by 2 bases, 8 bases remained unmatched. The CDR3 contains 16 residues. The germline gives CDR1 LGHDT, CDR2 YNNKEL (reference sequence). The CDR3, as DNA: TGTGCCAGCAGCCCCCTAGGGCTAGCGGCCTACAATGAGCAGTTCTTC. This codes for CASSPLGLAAYNEQFF.

The V call is TRBV5-1, the J call TRBJ1-2; D possibly corresponds to TRBD1 (5 bases). With 4 bases removed from V and 0 bases from J, the gap between germline ends came to 10 bases. The CDR3 is 14 residues long. CDR1 is SGHRS, CDR2 YFSETQ, per germline. The CDR3 region has the DNA TGCGCCAGCAGCCCGGGACGGGCTAACTATGGCTACACCTTC. As protein: CASSPGRANYGYTF. The full variable domain, completed using reference TRBV5-1 and TRBJ1-2, is KAGVTQTPRYLIKTRGQQVTLSCSPISGHRSVSWYQQTPGQGLQFLFEYFSETQRNKGNFPGRFSGRQFSNSRSEMNVSTLELGDSALYLCASSPGRANYGYTFGSGTRLTVV.

The rearrangement joins TRBV4-3 to TRBJ2-2; 14 bases match TRBD2. After removal of 2 bases from V and 2 bases from J, the junction contained 10 bases not matched to a gene. Germline lookup yields CDR1 LGHNA and CDR2 YSLEER. The CDR3 has 20 amino acids. This chain's CDR3 is CASSQPKGLAGDLNTGELFF. As DNA, the CDR3 is TGCGCCAGCAGCCAACCTAAGGGACTAGCGGGAGATCTAAACACCGGGGAGCTGTTTTTT.